This passage covers 11 T cell receptor beta chains from one sample sequenced in a study of cytomegalovirus exposure and HLA in healthy donors. Amplification used 60 Vbeta primers and 13 Jbeta primers. Sequencing used immunoSEQ multiplex PCR; TCRdb keeps in-frame clones, though not all of them. The table lists some 130,000 clones, 65% to 80% of them singletons. Sequencing used PBMCs. The receptors here all came from a human donor in good health.

In its sample, this clone was seen a few times. CDR3 sequence reads: CASGTGEMLMAFF. CDR3 bases: TGTGCCTCGGGGACAGGGGAGATGTTGATGGCTTTCTTT. The chain recombines TRBV10-3 with TRBJ1-1, with 10 bases fitting TRBD1. Losses at the gene ends were 11 bases for V and 11 bases for J; bases not matched to a gene: 14. The germline gives CDR1 ENHRY, CDR2 SYGVKD. This CDR3 is 13 amino acids long.

The chain employs TRBV4-1 and TRBJ2-7; D not certain. V lost 1 base to trimming and J lost 0 bases, with 7 bases between them. The CDR3 consists of 14 residues. The V gene's germline CDR1 is MGHRA and CDR2 YSYEKL. The CDR3 region is CASSQVVSSYEQYF. The CDR3 DNA reads TGCGCCAGCAGCCAAGTAGTAAGCTCCTACGAGCAGTACTTC.

V usage is TRBV6-1 and J usage is TRBJ2-7; D is unresolved. Germline values: CDR1 MNHNS, CDR2 SASEGT. Between the trimmed V and J ends, which lost 7 bases and 5 bases, there was a span of 6 bases. The CDR3 is 10 amino acids. The CDR3 protein is CASILHEQYF. The CDR3 region has the DNA TGTGCCAGCATCCTCCACGAGCAGTACTTC.

V usage is TRBV7-8 and J usage is TRBJ2-7; D unresolved. CDR3 length: 15 residues. CDR1 and CDR2 from the germline V gene are SGHVS and FQNEAQ. V was pared by 4 bases and J by 0 bases, with 13 bases between. The CDR3 DNA is TGTGCCAGCAGCTCAGACAACTCCATCTCCTACGAGCAGTACTTC. It specifies CASSSDNSISYEQYF.

V and J are TRBV6-5 and TRBJ1-1; D unclear. Germline values: CDR1 MNHEY, CDR2 SVGAGI. The CDR3 totals 12 residues. The V and J ends lost 3 bases and 6 bases respectively, with 8 bases between them. This CDR3 is CASSYPGAEAFF. DNA of the CDR3: TGTGCCAGCAGTTATCCCGGGGCTGAAGCTTTCTTT.

The gene calls are TRBV9 and TRBJ2-2; D is ambiguous. Between the trimmed V and J ends, which lost 4 bases and 4 bases, there was a span of 11 bases. CDR3 length equals 14 residues. Germline CDR1 and CDR2: SGDLS and YYNGEE. The CDR3 bases are TGTGCCAGCAGCTCCTGGCCCCCCACCGGGGAGCTGTTTTTT. Its translation is CASSSWPPTGELFF.

This clone appeared a single time. V and J are TRBV27 and TRBJ1-5; D is ambiguous. The ends were cut back, 4 bases at V and 4 bases at J, with 8 bases in the middle. The CDR3 covers 13 residues. Germline V lookup: CDR1 MNHEY, CDR2 SMNVEV (reference sequence). The CDR3 loop is CASSSRRNQPQHF. The CDR3 bases are TGTGCCAGCAGTTCCCGGCGGAATCAGCCCCAGCATTTT.

CDR3 DNA sequence: TGTGCCAGCTTGGGGGGGTCGGACTACACCTTC. Translation: CASLGGSDYTF. The chain employs TRBV6-5 and TRBJ1-2; perhaps TRBD1 as D (5 bases). In germline, CDR1 is MNHEY, CDR2 SVGAGI. V was trimmed by 8 bases and J by 10 bases, leaving 14 bases between them. The CDR3 length is 11 residues.

This clone has only a few counts. This chain joins TRBV19 and TRBJ1-6; 7 nucleotides match TRBD1. Trimming at V came to 7 bases and at J to 3 bases, leaving 6 bases not matched to a gene. This CDR3 region has 15 residues. Germline V CDR1 and CDR2: LNHDA, SQIVND (reference sequence). CDR3 sequence (DNA): TGTGCCAGTAAGACTGGGACAGACTATAATTCACCCCTCCACTTT. It codes for CASKTGTDYNSPLHF. Variable domain in full (rest from reference TRBV19 and TRBJ1-6): DGGITQSPKYLFRKEGQNVTLSCEQNLNHDAMYWYRQDPGQGLRLIYYSQIVNDFQKGDIAEGYSVSREKKESFPLTVTSAQKNPTAFYLCASKTGTDYNSPLHFGNGTRLTVT.

This clone was counted only a few times. V and J are TRBV21-1 and TRBJ1-1. TRBV21-1 is tagged as a pseudogene. The CDR3 is made up of 16 amino acids. CDR3 protein: CASSNVSHRGGTEAFF. In DNA, the CDR3 is TGTGCCAGCAGCAATGTCTCCCATCGGGGGGGGACTGAAGCTTTCTTT.

The V and J genes are TRBV9 and TRBJ2-7; D remains ambiguous. The CDR3 length is 13 residues. The germline V and J ends were trimmed by 0 bases and 2 bases, with 6 bases remaining between them. Germline-derived CDR1 and CDR2 are SGDLS and YYNGEE. The CDR3 loop reads CASSVGPAYEQYF. Written as DNA, the CDR3 is TGTGCCAGCAGCGTAGGGCCTGCCTACGAGCAGTACTTC.